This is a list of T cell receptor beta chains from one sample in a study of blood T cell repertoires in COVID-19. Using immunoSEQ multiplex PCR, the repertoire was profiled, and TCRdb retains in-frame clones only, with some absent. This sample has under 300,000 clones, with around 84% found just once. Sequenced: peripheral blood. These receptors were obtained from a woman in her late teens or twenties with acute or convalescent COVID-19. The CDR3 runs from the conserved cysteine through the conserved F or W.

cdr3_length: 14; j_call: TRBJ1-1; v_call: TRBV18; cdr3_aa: CASSLGQANTEAFF
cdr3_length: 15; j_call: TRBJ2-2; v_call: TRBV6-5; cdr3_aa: CASSYGGGGTGELFF
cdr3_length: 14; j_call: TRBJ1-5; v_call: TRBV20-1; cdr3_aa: CSASGHLSNQPQHF
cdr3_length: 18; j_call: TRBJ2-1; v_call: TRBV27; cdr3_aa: CASSFRSRTSGNYNEQFF
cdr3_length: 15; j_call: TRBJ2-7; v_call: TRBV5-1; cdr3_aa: CASSPRTTDTYEQYF
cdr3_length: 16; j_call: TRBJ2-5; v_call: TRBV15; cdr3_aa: CATSREGTGGVETQYF
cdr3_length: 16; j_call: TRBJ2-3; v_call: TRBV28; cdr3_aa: CASRSSGTSGRYTQYF
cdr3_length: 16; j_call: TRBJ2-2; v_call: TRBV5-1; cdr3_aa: CASSVQLAGGHRELFF
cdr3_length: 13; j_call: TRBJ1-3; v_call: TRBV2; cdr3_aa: CASASSPGNTIYF
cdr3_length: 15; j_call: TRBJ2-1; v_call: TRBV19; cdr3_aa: CASSIGGSGYNEQFF
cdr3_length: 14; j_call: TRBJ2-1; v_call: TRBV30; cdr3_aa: CAWSEARFYNEQFF
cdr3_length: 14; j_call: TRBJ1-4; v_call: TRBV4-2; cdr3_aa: CASSGDRLNEKLFF
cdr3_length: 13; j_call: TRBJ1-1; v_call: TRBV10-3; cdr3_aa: CAISEEGNTEAFF
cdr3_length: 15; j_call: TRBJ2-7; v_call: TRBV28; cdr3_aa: CASSPFRGLTYEQYF
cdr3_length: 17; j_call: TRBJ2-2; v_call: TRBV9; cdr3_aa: CASSVEGLAGGPGELFF
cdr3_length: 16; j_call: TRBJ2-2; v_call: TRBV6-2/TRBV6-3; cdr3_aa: CASSYDPGGSTGELFF
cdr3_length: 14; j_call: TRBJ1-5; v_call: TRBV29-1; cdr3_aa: CSVALGDTNQPQHF
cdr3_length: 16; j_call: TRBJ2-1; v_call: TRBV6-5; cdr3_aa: CASSYAQGAPHNEQFF
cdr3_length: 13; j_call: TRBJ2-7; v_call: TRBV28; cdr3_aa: CASSLSPDYEQYF
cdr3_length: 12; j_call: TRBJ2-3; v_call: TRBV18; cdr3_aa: CASSPTGDTQYF
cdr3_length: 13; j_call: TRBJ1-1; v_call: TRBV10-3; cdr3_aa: CAIRGTGNTEAFF
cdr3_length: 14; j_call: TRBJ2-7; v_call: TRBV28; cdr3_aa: CASSLQGVMSEQYF
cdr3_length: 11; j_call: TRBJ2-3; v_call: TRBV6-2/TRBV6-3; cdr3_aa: CASSYPGPVYF
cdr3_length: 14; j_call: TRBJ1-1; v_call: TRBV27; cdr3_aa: CASSGGQGFTEAFF
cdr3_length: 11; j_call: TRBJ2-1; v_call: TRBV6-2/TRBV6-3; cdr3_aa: CASSRDSQQFF
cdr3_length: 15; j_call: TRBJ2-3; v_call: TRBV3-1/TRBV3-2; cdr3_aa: CASSQVRASTDTQYF
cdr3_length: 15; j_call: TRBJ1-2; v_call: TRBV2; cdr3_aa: CASSPNRILNYGYTF
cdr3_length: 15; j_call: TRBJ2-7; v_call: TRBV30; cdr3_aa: CAWKSFGTTHYEQYF
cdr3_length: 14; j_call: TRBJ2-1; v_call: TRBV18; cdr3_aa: CASSPPSAGNEQFF
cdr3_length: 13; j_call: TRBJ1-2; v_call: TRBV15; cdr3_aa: CATSRDRGYGYTF
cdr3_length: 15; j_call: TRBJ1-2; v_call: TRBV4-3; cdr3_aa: CASSAATRLTYGYTF
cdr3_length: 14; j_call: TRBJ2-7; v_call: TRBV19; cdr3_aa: CASSIGGSFYEQYF
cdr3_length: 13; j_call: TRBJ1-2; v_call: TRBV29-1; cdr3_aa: CSVGQGINYGYTF
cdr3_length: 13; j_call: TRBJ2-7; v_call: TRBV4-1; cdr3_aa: CASSHDRQYEQYF
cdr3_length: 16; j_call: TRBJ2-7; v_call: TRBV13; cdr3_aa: CASSLSKGLAVYEQYF
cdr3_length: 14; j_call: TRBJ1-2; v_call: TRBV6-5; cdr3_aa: CASSHIQGGYGYTF
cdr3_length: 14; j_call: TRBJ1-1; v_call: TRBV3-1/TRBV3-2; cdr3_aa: CASSPPSRVSEAFF
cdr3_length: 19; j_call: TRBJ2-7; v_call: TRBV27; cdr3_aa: CASSSPKTSGRASSGEQYF
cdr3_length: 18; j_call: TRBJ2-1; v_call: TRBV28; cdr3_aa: CASSLWSFGGNSYNEQFF
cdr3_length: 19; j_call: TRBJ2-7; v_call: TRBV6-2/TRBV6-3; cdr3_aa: CASSQDRIFPGTEPYEQYF
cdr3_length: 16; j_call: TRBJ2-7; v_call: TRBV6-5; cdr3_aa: CASSYLSAGGLYEQYF
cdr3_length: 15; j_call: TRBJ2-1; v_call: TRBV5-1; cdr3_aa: CASSLALAGVSEQFF
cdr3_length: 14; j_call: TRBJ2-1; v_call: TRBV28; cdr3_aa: CASSREAGGSEQFF
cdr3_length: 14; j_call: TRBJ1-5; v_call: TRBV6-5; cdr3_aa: CATKLISGNQPQHF